Listed here are 14 T cell receptor beta chains from one sample, sequenced in a study of blood T cell repertoires in COVID-19. Sequencing used immunoSEQ multiplex PCR; TCRdb keeps in-frame clones, though not all of them. The sample has tens of thousands of clones; 87% are singletons. The sequencing sample was made of peripheral blood. These receptors all stem from a woman aged 50 to 65 with COVID-19, enrolled during active disease.

The V call is TRBV19, the J call TRBJ1-1; 8 bases agree with TRBD1. The CDR3 length is 14 residues. J gave up 4 bases and V 4 bases, and 5 bases lay outside the gene matches. Germline CDR1 reads LNHDA; CDR2 reads SQIVND (reference sequence). The CDR3 loop reads CASSRGQGSTEAFF. Here the CDR3 DNA reads TGTGCCAGTAGTAGAGGACAGGGTTCCACTGAAGCTTTCTTT.

The V gene is TRBV3-1 (or the pseudogene TRBV3-2), the J gene TRBJ2-7; D remains unclear. CDR3 length equals 14 residues. CDR1 and CDR2 (germline): LGHDT, YNNKEL (reference sequence). Deletions cut 3 bases from V and 4 bases from J, with 13 bases between. Here the CDR3 DNA reads TGTGCCAGCAGCCACGCGGTTAAGGCTTACGAGCAGTACTTC. Amino acid sequence: CASSHAVKAYEQYF.

The chain recombines TRBV30 with TRBJ2-1; 9 bases map to TRBD2. There are 17 residues in the CDR3. Looked up from germline, CDR1 is GTSNPN and CDR2 is SVGIG (reference sequence). V was clipped by 0 bases and J by 1 base; unmatched bases: 7. The CDR3 coding sequence is TGTGCCTGGAGTGTATCTAGAGCGGGAGGATCCTACAATGAGCAGTTCTTC. Protein: CAWSVSRAGGSYNEQFF.

This rearrangement joins TRBV28 to TRBJ2-2, with D uncertain. Looked up from germline, CDR1 is MDHEN and CDR2 is SYDVKM. This CDR3 region has 14 residues. V shed 2 bases and J shed 3 bases, with 7 bases lying between them. As DNA, the CDR3 is TGTGCCAGCAGTTTAGTGACTGACACCGGGGAGCTGTTTTTT. Translation gives CASSLVTDTGELFF.

The V and J genes are TRBV27 and TRBJ2-4; TRBD2 matches 8 bases. The CDR3 is 16 amino acids. After removal of 5 bases from V and 1 base from J, the junction contained 7 bases not matched to a gene. From germline, CDR1 is MNHEY and CDR2 SMNVEV (reference sequence). The CDR3: CASSGLAGGAKNIQYF. In DNA form, the CDR3 reads TGTGCCAGCAGTGGGCTAGCGGGTGGGGCCAAAAACATTCAGTACTTC.

This chain links TRBV7-8 with TRBJ2-2; 15 bases line up with TRBD2. Germline lookup yields CDR1 SGHVS and CDR2 FQNEAQ. Trimming removed 5 bases from V and 0 bases from J; junction bases left unmatched: 7. The CDR3 is 19 amino acids. CDR3 coding DNA: TGTGCCAGCAGCGTCCCCGGGACTAGCGGGAGGTCGAACACCGGGGAGCTGTTTTTT. Its protein product is CASSVPGTSGRSNTGELFF.

This sequence joins TRBV3-1 (or the pseudogene TRBV3-2) and TRBJ2-7; 12 nucleotides line up with TRBD2. CDR3 size: 17 residues. Germline V gene lookup returns CDR1 LGHDT and CDR2 YNNKEL (reference sequence). J was trimmed by 4 bases and V by 3 bases; bases with no gene match: 10. CDR3: CASSQQVLAGGGYEQYF. The CDR3 DNA reads as TGTGCCAGCAGCCAGCAGGTACTAGCGGGAGGCGGGTACGAGCAGTACTTC.

The chain recombines TRBV24-1 with TRBJ2-7; D is perhaps TRBD1 (6 bases). The CDR3 has 13 amino acids. Looked up from germline, CDR1 is KGHDR and CDR2 is SFDVKD. V lost 6 bases, J lost 3 bases, and 11 bases lay in between. CDR3 residues: CATSLTGYYEQYF. In DNA, the CDR3 is TGTGCCACCAGTCTTACAGGGTACTACGAGCAGTACTTC.

The table lists this clone with a few counts. The J gene is TRBJ2-2, the V gene TRBV30, with a possible D match to TRBD2 (5 bases). V was trimmed by 5 bases and J by 1 base, leaving 14 bases between them. This CDR3 spans 15 amino acids. Germline V gene sequence: CDR1 GTSNPN, CDR2 SVGIG (reference sequence). The CDR3 DNA reads as TGTGCCTGGTTTGGGCGCGGAGGGAACACCGGGGAGCTGTTTTTT. Translation gives CAWFGRGGNTGELFF.

This chain connects TRBV5-4 to TRBJ2-3; D remains ambiguous. Between the trimmed V and J ends, which lost 1 base and 4 bases, there was a span of 10 bases. CDR1 and CDR2 from the germline V gene are SGHNT and YYREEE (reference sequence). This CDR3 contains 14 residues. The CDR3 loop reads CASSLSYKSDTQYF. The CDR3 DNA reads TGTGCCAGCAGCTTGTCTTACAAGTCAGATACGCAGTATTTT.

The chain links TRBV5-1 to TRBJ2-7; perhaps TRBD1 as D (6 bases). Germline V CDR1 and CDR2: SGHRS, YFSETQ. This CDR3 has 15 residues. The ends were cut back, 0 bases at V and 2 bases at J, with 12 bases in the middle. CDR3 sequence: CASSLGQGFTYEQYF. The CDR3 coding sequence is TGCGCCAGCAGCTTGGGTCAGGGGTTCACCTACGAGCAGTACTTC.

The chain combines TRBV28 with TRBJ1-2; TRBD1 agrees at 10 bases. CDR1 is MDHEN, CDR2 SYDVKM, per germline. V was clipped by 5 bases and J by 4 bases; unmatched bases: 7. The CDR3 has 15 residues. This CDR3 is CASSPPGQGIYGYTF. In DNA form, the CDR3 reads TGTGCCAGCAGTCCTCCGGGACAGGGGATCTATGGCTACACCTTC.

The V gene is TRBV7-3, the J gene TRBJ2-1, with TRBD2 matching over 8 bases. CDR1 is SGHTA, CDR2 FQGTGA, per germline. The ends lost 5 bases at V and 8 bases at J; junction bases unmatched: 5. CDR3 length: 13 amino acids. DNA for the CDR3: TGTGCCAGCAGCCCAAGCGGGAGCTATGAGCAGTTCTTC. This sequence encodes CASSPSGSYEQFF.

This sequence joins TRBV9 and TRBJ1-6, with 7 bases lining up with TRBD1. CDR1 and CDR2 from the germline V gene are SGDLS and YYNGEE. This CDR3 spans 14 amino acids. The V segment lost 6 bases and the J segment 10 bases; nucleotides outside the gene matches: 10. CDR3 DNA: TGTGCCAGCACGGAGGATGTCAGGGGGTCACCCCTCCACTTT. Protein: CASTEDVRGSPLHF.